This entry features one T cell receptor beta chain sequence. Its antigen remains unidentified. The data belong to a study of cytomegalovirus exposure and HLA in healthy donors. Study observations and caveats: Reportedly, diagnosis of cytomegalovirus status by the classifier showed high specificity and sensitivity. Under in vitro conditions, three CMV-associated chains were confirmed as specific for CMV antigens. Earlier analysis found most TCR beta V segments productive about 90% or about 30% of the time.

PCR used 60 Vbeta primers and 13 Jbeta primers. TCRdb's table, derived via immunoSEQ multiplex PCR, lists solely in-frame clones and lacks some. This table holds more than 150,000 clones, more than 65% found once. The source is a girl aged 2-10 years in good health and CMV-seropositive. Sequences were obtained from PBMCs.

The DNA for the CDR3 is TGTGCCAGCAGCTTGAGCGGTAGCACAGATACGCAGTATTTT. It encodes CASSLSGSTDTQYF. The rearrangement joins TRBV5-4 to TRBJ2-3, with D tentatively TRBD2 (5 bases). This CDR3 has 14 residues. The V end was cut by 1 base, the J end by 0 bases, with 6 bases between. CDR1 is SGHNT and CDR2 is YYREEE in the germline V gene (reference sequence).